This TCR beta chain was documented in a study of tumor and adjacent non-tumor tissue in lung cancer (dated by TCRdb to about 2018). Context from the whole study: Of the cohort, eleven to twelve patients had adenocarcinoma, 2 had squamous cell carcinoma and 1 had small cell lung cancer. Bulk TCRbeta repertoires were compared between lung tumor tissue and matched distant non-tumor lung tissue obtained from 15 or so lung cancer patients. Ages among the roughly 15 patients ranged from about 31 to 76 years, there were around ten men and 5 women, and disease was at TNM stage I to III. TCRbeta CDR3 sequencing was performed on 25 to 35 paired specimens, with one tumor sample and one normal lung sample collected per patient. Sequencing generated a total of more than 100 million productive TCRbeta reads, averaging roughly 4.4 million reads per sample.

Including the terminal cysteine and phenylalanine, the CDR3 comprises 17 residues. Of the read, only the CDR3 DNA is kept; its 51 bases are in frame from base 1. Sequences ENHRY (CDR1) and SYGVKD (CDR2) are obtained from the germline V gene. Trimming leaves V shorter by 3 bases and J shorter by 4 bases, with the junction holding 10 bases beyond the gene matches. What the authors observed across the whole study: The sequencing platform is not named in the methods, and unique molecular identifiers are not mentioned. Significantly higher TCR diversity (inverse Simpson) was observed in tumor tissue than in normal lung tissue (approximately 440 vs 150, P = 0.0075, Mann-Whitney U test). Peripheral blood was not sequenced, so blood TCRbeta repertoires in these lung cancer patients were not examined. A significantly larger cumulative share of the repertoire was made up by the top 100 clones in normal lung than in tumor tissue. TCR diversity was significantly higher in younger patients, and higher tumor TCR diversity was associated with shorter overall and disease-free survival. With only approximately 16 patients in the cohort, the authors noted that larger samples and more detailed clinical data are needed.

The library relied on multiplex PCR. Sequencing was performed on an Illumina HiSeq 2500. TCRbeta libraries were constructed through three rounds of nested PCR with primers (Table S4) according to protocols adapted from ARM-PCR. Before sequencing, PCR products of 200-500 bp were excised from the gel and purified with the QIAquick gel extraction kit. The authors processed their data as follows. Reads were cleaned with Trimmomatic, merged with FLASH into complete CDR3 sequences, and assigned to V(D)J germline segments with MiTCR. VDJtools was used to compute clonal diversity as the inverse Simpson's index. Productive reads were defined as in-frame sequences without a premature stop codon. TCRdb cleaned the public reads at Q25 with fastp, built clones with MiXCR and kept in-frame beta chains. Rows merge per CDR3 protein into single entries with the most common DNA and genes. The V and J calls shown here were made by TCRdb, not taken from the authors' results. The sample yields 89,000 or so distinct CDR3 sequences; around two thirds were counted once. About 15% of the sample comes from the top ten.

Bulk unsorted tissue served as the source for RNA extraction, and RNA quality was assessed using a NanoDrop ND-1000 and an Agilent 2100. Newly diagnosed lung cancer patients without prior chemotherapy who had been admitted for thoracic surgery in China between August and November 2014 were enrolled as donors. The study excluded patients who had received radiotherapy or chemotherapy before or who had another cancer at the same time. Surgical tissue pieces of roughly 1-2 cm3 were preserved in RNAlater solution and were kept at -80 degrees C until use. Points on this clonotype: Its antigen remains unidentified. Base qualities are not at hand, and no much larger clone is one base apart.

This receptor was obtained from a man between 65 and 79 years old with non-small cell lung cancer. The rearranged segments are TRBV10-3 and TRBJ2-7; TRBD2 lines up with 12 middle nucleotides. Sequenced: lung tumor tissue. The CDR3 here reads CAISEWASGRGRYEQYF. Here is the DNA: TGTGCCATCAGTGAATGGGCTAGCGGGAGGGGCCGGTACGAGCAGTACTTC.